This is a list of T cell receptor beta chains from one sample in a study of T cell responses to AZD1222 COVID-19 vaccine. TCRdb's copy holds only in-frame clones and misses some; the assay was immunoSEQ multiplex PCR. Of roughly 80,000 clones in the sample, roughly 88% were seen once. Here the sequenced sample was peripheral blood, taken 28 days after the second AZD1222 dose. The receptors originated from an adult who received the AZD1222 COVID-19 vaccine. Each CDR3 is given with its conserved first and last residue. The D gene is left open where the match is weak. The size of a clone is reported for some rows only, either as once, few or many, or as a class for expanded clones.

size	length	J	D	V	DNA	CDR3
.	17	TRBJ2-3	TRBD1	TRBV7-9	TGTGCCAGCAGCTCTGGACCGGGGCAGGGGGCCACAGATACGCAGTATTTT	CASSSGPGQGATDTQYF
once	15	TRBJ2-1	.	TRBV5-1	TGCGCCAGCAGCTCCCAAAACAGGGACTACAATGAGCAGTTCTTC	CASSSQNRDYNEQFF
.	16	TRBJ2-2	.	TRBV23-1	TGCGCCAGCAGTCAAAGGGGTAATGGGTCCACCGGGGAGCTGTTTTTT	CASSQRGNGSTGELFF
few	14	TRBJ1-1	.	TRBV5-4	TGTGCCAGCAGCTTGGAACGGAAGAACACTGAAGCTTTCTTT	CASSLERKNTEAFF
.	14	TRBJ2-7	.	TRBV30	TGTGCCTGGGAACCGCGGGACACCACCTACGAGCAGTACTTC	CAWEPRDTTYEQYF
.	15	TRBJ1-4	.	TRBV30	TGTGCCTGGACCACCTTTGGGGTATCTAATGAAAAACTGTTTTTT	CAWTTFGVSNEKLFF
.	11	TRBJ1-2	.	TRBV6-2/TRBV6-3	TGTGCCAGCAGTTACAATTATGGCTACACCTTC	CASSYNYGYTF
.	12	TRBJ2-7	.	TRBV20-1	TGCAGTGCTGGTGAAGGGTCCTACGAGCAGTACTTC	CSAGEGSYEQYF
.	15	TRBJ2-7	.	TRBV28	TGTGCCAGCAGTTCCCCCGGGGCCGCAGCCTACGAGCAGTACTTC	CASSSPGAAAYEQYF
.	11	TRBJ2-5	.	TRBV5-1	TGCGCCAGCAGGGCCCAAGAGACCCAGTACTTC	CASRAQETQYF
.	16	TRBJ2-3	.	TRBV10-3	TGTGCCATCAGTGACGGTAGAGGGGGGGGCACAGATACGCAGTATTTT	CAISDGRGGGTDTQYF
.	15	TRBJ2-1	TRBD1	TRBV5-4	TGTGCCAGCGCACAGGGGGCCACGTCCTACAATGAGCAGTTCTTC	CASAQGATSYNEQFF
.	14	TRBJ1-1	.	TRBV19	TGTGCCAGTACCCGAACTGGGGGTAGCACTGAAGCTTTCTTT	CASTRTGGSTEAFF
.	13	TRBJ1-1	TRBD1	TRBV5-1	TGCGCCAGCAGCGTGGACAGGGAGGGAAGAGCTTTCTTT	CASSVDREGRAFF
.	14	TRBJ2-7	.	TRBV6-2/TRBV6-3	TGTGCCAGCAGTTACTCGGCCGGTTCCTACGAGCAGTACTTC	CASSYSAGSYEQYF
.	13	TRBJ1-2	.	TRBV9	TGTGCCAGCAGCGTAGGAGGGGGCTATGGCTACACCTTC	CASSVGGGYGYTF
.	19	TRBJ2-1	TRBD2	TRBV28	TGTGCCAGCAGTTTCTACAGACTAGCGGGCTCCTTCTCCTACAATGAGCAGTTCTTC	CASSFYRLAGSFSYNEQFF
.	15	TRBJ2-1	TRBD2	TRBV24-1	TGTGCCACCAGTGATCAGTGGCGGGGGGACCCACAGCAGTTCTTC	CATSDQWRGDPQQFF
.	13	TRBJ2-2	TRBD1	TRBV7-3	TGTGCCAGCAGCTCCGACAGGGGATACCGGCTGTTTTTT	CASSSDRGYRLFF
once	15	TRBJ2-3	.	TRBV3-1/TRBV3-2	TGTGCCAGCAGCCAAGGACAGTCGGGCACAGATACGCAGTATTTT	CASSQGQSGTDTQYF
.	15	TRBJ2-7	TRBD2	TRBV4-2	TGTGCCAGCAGCCAATCCCCGGGACTAGCCTACGAGCAGTACTTC	CASSQSPGLAYEQYF
.	16	TRBJ2-7	.	TRBV7-9	TGTGCCAGCAGACATAAAGGGGGTCAGGGCCCCTACGAGCAGTACTTC	CASRHKGGQGPYEQYF
medium-sized	15	TRBJ2-7	.	TRBV6-5	TGTGCCAGCAGTTACTCCACTGAGGGCGGTTCTGAGCAGTACTTC	CASSYSTEGGSEQYF
.	14	TRBJ2-7	TRBD1	TRBV7-6	TGTGCCAGCAGCTTTGGGACAGGATCCTACGAGCAGTACTTC	CASSFGTGSYEQYF
.	17	TRBJ1-4	TRBD1	TRBV25-1	TGTGCCAGCAGCTCTTTCGAGGAGGGGGCCGCTAATGAAAAACTGTTTTTT	CASSSFEEGAANEKLFF
.	15	TRBJ2-7	.	TRBV4-1	TGCGCCAGCAGCCAATACGGGGACGGGACCTACGAGCAGTACTTC	CASSQYGDGTYEQYF
.	17	TRBJ2-3	.	TRBV19	TGTGCCAGTAGTATAGGGCCCGGGACGGAACGCACAGATACGCAGTATTTT	CASSIGPGTERTDTQYF
few	15	TRBJ2-7	TRBD2	TRBV11-1	TGTGCCAGCAGCCCATCCGGGGGGGCAGGATACGAGCAGTACTTC	CASSPSGGAGYEQYF
.	16	TRBJ1-3	.	TRBV14	TGTGCCAGCAGCCAACAACCAGGGGACTCTGGAAACACCATATATTTT	CASSQQPGDSGNTIYF